This T cell receptor (beta chain) was identified during a study of blood T cell repertoires in COVID-19. Study-level information: COVID-19 samples, acute and convalescent, were from the United States, Italy and Spain. T cells, B-cell-depleted T cells, or PBMCs supplied cDNA or gDNA.

This clone was observed once. This CDR3 contains 16 residues. The V gene end was trimmed by 1 base and the J gene end by 3 bases; junction bases not matched to a gene: 5. Germline assignment: CDR1 SGHTA and CDR2 FQGNSA. Original handling: Scientists estimated how many nucleated cells there were by amplifying reference gene primers. Assay: immunoSEQ multiplex PCR; the TCRdb copy retains only in-frame clones and omits some. V and J calls and clone size are copied from that table; D and trimming were computed from the DNA. The sample lists over 120,000 clones, 84% seen once, with around 4.8% in the top ten.

The clonotype comes from a human donor in a cohort sampled during active COVID-19. This chain uses TRBV7-2 with TRBJ2-7, with 11 bases identical to TRBD1. The source material was peripheral blood. The CDR3 sequence: CASSLVHGTGGYEQYF. The CDR3 DNA follows: TGTGCCAGCAGCTTAGTTCATGGGACAGGGGGCTACGAGCAGTACTTC. Looking up the rest from reference TRBV7-2 and TRBJ2-7 gives the full variable domain: GAGVSQSPSNKVTEKGKDVELRCDPISGHTALYWYRQSLGQGLEFLIYFQGNSAPDKSGLPSDRFSAERTGGSVSTLTIQRTQQEDSAVYLCASSLVHGTGGYEQYFGPGTRLTVT.